This is a list of T cell receptor beta chains from one sample in a study of identical twins. TCRdb re-called the 5' RACE reads through MiXCR, storing one row per CDR3 protein. The repertoire holds about 100,000 distinct CDR3 sequences, with just under 6% as singletons. Material: memory T cells sorted from blood. The receptors derive from a woman aged 50 to 65 in good health. Both conserved end residues are part of each CDR3. A D gene is named only where the DNA matches it firmly. Clone size is shown for a subset of rows, as once, few, many or a class of expanded clone.

CDR3 DNA	CDR3 protein	J gene	clone size	V gene	D gene
TGTGCCAGCAGCGCCGCGAGCCAACTGCGCGATGAGCAGTTCTTC	CASSAASQLRDEQFF	TRBJ2-1	-	TRBV9	-
TGTGCCAGCTCACCAAACAGGGTCGAAAGGAATGAGCAGTTCTTC	CASSPNRVERNEQFF	TRBJ2-1	many	TRBV18	-
TGTGCCAGCAGCCCGAGAAGCTCCTACGAGCAGTACTTC	CASSPRSSYEQYF	TRBJ2-7	-	TRBV7-9	-
TGTGCCAGCAGCCGGACAACAGCTTTCTTT	CASSRTTAFF	TRBJ1-1	many	TRBV7-9	-
TGTGCCAGCAGCCCAAGCGGGAGGGATGAGACCCAGTACTTC	CASSPSGRDETQYF	TRBJ2-5	many	TRBV4-2	TRBD2
TGTGCCACCAGCAGAGACGGGAGGGATACAGATACGCAGTATTTT	CATSRDGRDTDTQYF	TRBJ2-3	many	TRBV15	TRBD2
TGTGCCAGCCGGGGGGCGGGACACAATGAGCAGTTCTTC	CASRGAGHNEQFF	TRBJ2-1	-	TRBV3-1	-
TGTGCCAGCGGGGGGGGCTATGGCTACACCTTC	CASGGGYGYTF	TRBJ1-2	many	TRBV3-1	-
TGTGCCAGCAGCTTTTCGCGGGATACGCAGTATTTT	CASSFSRDTQYF	TRBJ2-3	medium-sized	TRBV7-8	-
TGTGCCAGCAGTTTGGCTCGCAATTCACCCCTCCACTTT	CASSLARNSPLHF	TRBJ1-6	few	TRBV12-3/TRBV12-4	-
TGCGCCAGCAGCTTGAACGGAGCTAACTATGGCTACACCTTC	CASSLNGANYGYTF	TRBJ1-2	many	TRBV5-1	-
TGCGCCAGCAGCTTACTGGACGGGAACACTGAAGCTTTCTTT	CASSLLDGNTEAFF	TRBJ1-1	few	TRBV5-1	-
TGTGCCAGCAGTTTTTCAGGTGGTGAAGCTTTCTTT	CASSFSGGEAFF	TRBJ1-1	many	TRBV12-3/TRBV12-4	-
TGTGCTAGTGGTTTGGTACTAAGGGGCAATGAGCAGTTCTTC	CASGLVLRGNEQFF	TRBJ2-1	-	TRBV12-5	-
TGTGCCAGCAGCGCTCACAGGGGCATGAACACTGAAGCTTTCTTT	CASSAHRGMNTEAFF	TRBJ1-1	few	TRBV4-2	TRBD1
TGTGCCAGCAGTTTATTCAGGGGGCGGAGCACAGATACGCAGTATTTT	CASSLFRGRSTDTQYF	TRBJ2-3	-	TRBV28	TRBD1
TGTGCCAGCAGACCCACTACTCAGGTCAAAAACATTCAGTACTTC	CASRPTTQVKNIQYF	TRBJ2-4	few	TRBV6-1	-
TGTGCCAGTAGTGTGGGACAGGTATACAATGAGCAGTTCTTC	CASSVGQVYNEQFF	TRBJ2-1	many	TRBV19	TRBD1
TGTGCCAGCTACCAGGTGAGACCCTCGACGACTAGCGGGAGTGGTATGGAGTTCTTC	CASYQVRPSTTSGSGMEFF	TRBJ2-1	few	TRBV18	TRBD2
TGCGCCAGCAGGAGGACTTTTCAAGAGACCCAGTACTTC	CASRRTFQETQYF	TRBJ2-5	-	TRBV5-1	-
TGTGCCAGCCTGGGCCTGGGAGGGAGCTCCTACAATGGGCAGTTCTTC	CASLGLGGSSYNGQFF	TRBJ2-1	many	TRBV27	TRBD2
TGTGCCAGCAGGCCACTCTCTGGGGCCAACGTCCTGACTTTC	CASRPLSGANVLTF	TRBJ2-6	few	TRBV6-1	-
TGTGCCAGCAGTGAAGCGCGGCGGGAGGGCATTGAGCACAATGAGCAGTTCTTC	CASSEARREGIEHNEQFF	TRBJ2-1	many	TRBV2	TRBD2
TGTGCCAGCAGCTTAGCGGGTGCGACTAGCGATTACAATGAGCAGTTCTTC	CASSLAGATSDYNEQFF	TRBJ2-1	many	TRBV11-1	TRBD2
TGTGCCAGCAGTCGGACTAGCACGCAGGGAGATGAGCAGTTCTTC	CASSRTSTQGDEQFF	TRBJ2-1	few	TRBV2	TRBD2
TGTGCCAGCAGTTTATCGGGGACCGGGAACACTGAAGCTTTCTTT	CASSLSGTGNTEAFF	TRBJ1-1	many	TRBV6-5	-
TGTGCCAGCAGCTTTACAGGGGGAACTAATGAAAAACTGTTTTTT	CASSFTGGTNEKLFF	TRBJ1-4	many	TRBV7-9	TRBD1
TGTGCCAGCAGTCCCCACTCAGTATTTACCGGGGAGCTGTTTTTT	CASSPHSVFTGELFF	TRBJ2-2	many	TRBV12-3/TRBV12-4	-
TGTGCCGTAGGGGATACGCAGTATTTT	CAVGDTQYF	TRBJ2-3	few	TRBV28	-
TGTGCCAGCAGCTTCCAAGAAACCAGCGGGGAGCTGTTTTTT	CASSFQETSGELFF	TRBJ2-2	few	TRBV13	-
TGTGCCTGGAGTGTAGGCAGGGGGCAAGAGACCCAGTACTTC	CAWSVGRGQETQYF	TRBJ2-5	many	TRBV30	TRBD1
TGTGCCAGCGAAGGGGAAGAGACCCAGTACTTC	CASEGEETQYF	TRBJ2-5	many	TRBV7-9	-
TGCAGTGCTAGAGATGGGGGAGGGGATTCACCCCTCCACTTT	CSARDGGGDSPLHF	TRBJ1-6	few	TRBV20-1	-
TGTGCCATCAGTGAGGCGGATGACCTGAACACTGAAGCTTTCTTT	CAISEADDLNTEAFF	TRBJ1-1	many	TRBV10-3	-
TGTGCCAGCTTAGATGGTGGGACCGTTAGAAAACTGTTTTTT	CASLDGGTVRKLFF	TRBJ1-4	many	TRBV28	-
TGTGCCTGGTCAAGGACTGAAGCTTTCTTT	CAWSRTEAFF	TRBJ1-1	many	TRBV30	-
TGTGCCAGCAGCTTAGAAGCGAGGACCCAGTACTTC	CASSLEARTQYF	TRBJ2-5	many	TRBV11-2	-
TGCGCCAGCAGCCACGCTCAAGGAGGGGGGAACCAGCCCCAGCATTTT	CASSHAQGGGNQPQHF	TRBJ1-5	-	TRBV4-1	-
TGCAGTGCTAGCCTCCCCGGGAGCGGGAATCGAGGAGATACGCAGTATTTT	CSASLPGSGNRGDTQYF	TRBJ2-3	few	TRBV20-1	TRBD2
TGTGCCATCAGTGGGGAGGGCCTAACCTACAATCAGCCCCAGCATTTT	CAISGEGLTYNQPQHF	TRBJ1-5	-	TRBV10-3	-
TGTGCCAGCATCCCGAGGGGGGTTCGCCACACAGATACGCAGTATTTT	CASIPRGVRHTDTQYF	TRBJ2-3	-	TRBV5-6	-
TGTGCCAGCAGCTTATCCCGAGGGGGTACCAATCAGCCCCAGCATTTT	CASSLSRGGTNQPQHF	TRBJ1-5	few	TRBV7-2	-